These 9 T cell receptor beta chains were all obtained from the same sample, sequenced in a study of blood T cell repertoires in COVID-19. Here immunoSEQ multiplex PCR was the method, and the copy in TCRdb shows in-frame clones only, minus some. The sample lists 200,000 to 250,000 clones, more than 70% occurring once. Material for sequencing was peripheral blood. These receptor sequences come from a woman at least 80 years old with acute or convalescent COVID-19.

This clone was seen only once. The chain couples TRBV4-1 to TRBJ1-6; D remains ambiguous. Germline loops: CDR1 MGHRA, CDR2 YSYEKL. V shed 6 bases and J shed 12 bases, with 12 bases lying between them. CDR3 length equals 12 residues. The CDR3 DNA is TGCGCCAGCAGGACTGCCGGAGGACCCCTCCACTTT. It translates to CASRTAGGPLHF.

The CDR3 region is CASSPQVAGGNEQFF. The CDR3 DNA reads as TGTGCCAGCAGCCCCCAGGTAGCGGGGGGGAATGAGCAGTTCTTC. The chain is built from TRBV9 and TRBJ2-1; TRBD2 matches at 11 bases. V was pared by 4 bases and J by 7 bases, with 7 bases of the junction left unmatched. Per the germline V gene, CDR1 is SGDLS and CDR2 is YYNGEE. The CDR3 totals 15 residues.

The CDR3 is CASSTAGMNTEAFF. As DNA, the CDR3 is TGCGCCAGCAGCACTGCGGGAATGAACACTGAAGCTTTCTTT. This rearrangement joins TRBV5-1 to TRBJ1-1; D call uncertain. V was shortened by 4 bases and J by 0 bases, with 10 bases between the two germline ends. Germline V gives CDR1 SGHRS, CDR2 YFSETQ. This CDR3 contains 14 residues.

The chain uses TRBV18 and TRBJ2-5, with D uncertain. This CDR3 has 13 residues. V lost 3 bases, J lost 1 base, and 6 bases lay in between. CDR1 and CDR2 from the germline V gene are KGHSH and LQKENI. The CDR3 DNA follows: TGTGCCAGCTCACCCGGTGCCCAAGAGACCCAGTACTTC. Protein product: CASSPGAQETQYF.

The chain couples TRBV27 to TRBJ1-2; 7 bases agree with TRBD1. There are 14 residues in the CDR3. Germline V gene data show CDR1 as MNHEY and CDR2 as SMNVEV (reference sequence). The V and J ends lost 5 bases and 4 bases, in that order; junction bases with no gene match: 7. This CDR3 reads CASSPDRAGYGYTF. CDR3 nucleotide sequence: TGTGCCAGCAGTCCCGACAGGGCGGGCTATGGCTACACCTTC.

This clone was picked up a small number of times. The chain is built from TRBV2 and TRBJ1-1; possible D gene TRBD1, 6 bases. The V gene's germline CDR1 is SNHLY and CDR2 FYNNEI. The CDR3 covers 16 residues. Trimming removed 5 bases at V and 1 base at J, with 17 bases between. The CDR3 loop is CASSRTLTGRNTEAFF. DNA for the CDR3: TGTGCCAGCAGTCGAACCCTAACAGGGAGGAACACTGAAGCTTTCTTT. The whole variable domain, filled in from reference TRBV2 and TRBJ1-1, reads EPEVTQTPSHQVTQMGQEVILRCVPISNHLYFYWYRQILGQKVEFLVSFYNNEISEKSEIFDDQFSVERPDGSNFTLKIRSTKLEDSAMYFCASSRTLTGRNTEAFFGQGTRLTVV.

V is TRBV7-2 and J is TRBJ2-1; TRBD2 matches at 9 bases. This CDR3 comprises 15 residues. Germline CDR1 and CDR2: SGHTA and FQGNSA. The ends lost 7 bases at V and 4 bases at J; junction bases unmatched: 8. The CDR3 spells CASNRASGDYNEQFF. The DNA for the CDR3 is TGTGCCAGCAATCGGGCTAGCGGGGATTACAATGAGCAGTTCTTC.

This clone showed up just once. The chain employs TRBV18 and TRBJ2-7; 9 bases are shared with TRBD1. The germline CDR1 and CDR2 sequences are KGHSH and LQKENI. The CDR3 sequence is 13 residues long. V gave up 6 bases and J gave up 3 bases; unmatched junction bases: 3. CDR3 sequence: CASSSGQGYEQYF. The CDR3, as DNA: TGTGCCAGCTCCTCGGGACAGGGCTACGAGCAGTACTTC.

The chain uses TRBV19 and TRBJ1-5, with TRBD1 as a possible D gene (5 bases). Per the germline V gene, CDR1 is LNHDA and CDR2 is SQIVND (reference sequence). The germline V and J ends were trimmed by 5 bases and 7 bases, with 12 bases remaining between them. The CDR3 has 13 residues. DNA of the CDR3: TGTGCCAGTAGTTCCTTCGGGGGACAGCCCCAGCATTTT. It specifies CASSSFGGQPQHF. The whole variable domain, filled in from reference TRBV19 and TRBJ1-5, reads DGGITQSPKYLFRKEGQNVTLSCEQNLNHDAMYWYRQDPGQGLRLIYYSQIVNDFQKGDIAEGYSVSREKKESFPLTVTSAQKNPTAFYLCASSSFGGQPQHFGDGTRLSIL.